This T cell receptor beta chain originates from a study of blood T cell repertoires in COVID-19. Study overall: PBMCs, B-cell-depleted T cells, or T cells provided the cDNA or gDNA that made up the material.

Per the original methods: For nucleated cells, counts were estimated from reference gene primer amplification. Assay: immunoSEQ multiplex PCR; the TCRdb copy retains only in-frame clones and omits some. That table furnishes V, J and clone size, whereas the DNA furnished D and trimming. There are about 160,000 clones in the sample; around 84% occur only once, and around 20% lies in the top ten. The CDR3 is made up of 17 amino acids. The gene calls are TRBV21-1 and TRBJ2-5; no DNA check was done on the table's D call, TRBD2. TRBV21-1 is assigned pseudogene status. This sequence originates from a woman aged 80 or over with acute or convalescent COVID-19. What was sequenced was peripheral blood. The CDR3 is CASSKETPGLHQETQYF. CDR3 in DNA: TGTGCCAGCAGCAAAGAAACCCCGGGACTACACCAAGAGACCCAGTACTTC.